The present T cell receptor beta chain was sequenced within a study of tumor-infiltrating lymphocytes in primary liver carcinoma. Study details: Enrolled patients were male and female, aged 30 to 69 years. Broader study findings: Just about 7.5-24% of leading clones were found in every one of five regions. Pairs comparing tumor with adjacent tissue or blood overlapped less than pairs drawn from tumor regions.

Within the sample, this clonotype is medium-sized (0.01 to 0.1%). What it binds is unknown. The roughly 17-32 mg bulk tissue piece was not sorted before simultaneous RNA and DNA extraction. Every tumor specimen contained over 80% viable tumor cells. Losses at the gene ends were 4 bases for V and 1 base for J; bases not matched to a gene: 2. The CDR3 is 15 amino acids. Germline assignment: CDR1 MNHEY and CDR2 SVGAGI. Synthesis of TCR beta cDNA was carried out from about 0.55 ug total RNA with a constant-region primer. Slightly modified ARM-PCR served as the procedure for the TCR beta libraries. These libraries came from three rounds of nested multiplex PCR. The first two PCR rounds used TRBV1-TRBV30 primers with a Cbeta primer, roughly 10 cycles each. TCRdb recomputed calls from the multiplex PCR reads with MiXCR, one row per CDR3 protein. The sample has about 19,000 distinct CDR3 sequences; over 70% are singletons.

The sequenced sample was liver tumor tissue from sampling region 4. Stated subset: tumor region T4, right-lateral pole. J is TRBJ2-1 and V is TRBV6-5; 9 nucleotides line up with TRBD2. The source is a woman in her twenties or thirties with primary liver carcinoma and hepatitis B virus infection. Written as DNA, the CDR3 is TGTGCCAGCAGTTGGACTAGCGCGTCCTACAATGAGCAGTTCTTC. Encoded protein: CASSWTSASYNEQFF.